A selection of T cell receptor beta chains follows, all from one sample in a study of beta chain features in type 1 diabetes. Assay used: immunoSEQ multiplex PCR; TCRdb lists only in-frame clones, some missing. Among under 300,000 clones listed, about a tenth were seen once. Sequencing was carried out using naive CD4+ T cells from blood. The receptors were gathered from a man younger than 45 with type 1 diabetes. Each CDR3 is given with its conserved first and last residue. The D gene is left open where the match is weak. Clone size is given for some rows only: seen once, a few or many times, or a class if the clone is expanded.

clone_size: few; d_call: NA; v_call: TRBV5-1; j_call: TRBJ1-2; cdr3_aa: CASSYEPGGYTF; cdr3_nt: TGCGCCAGCAGCTATGAACCAGGCGGCTACACCTTC
clone_size: few; d_call: NA; v_call: TRBV5-6; j_call: TRBJ1-2; cdr3_aa: CASSQTGREDYGYTF; cdr3_nt: TGTGCCAGCAGCCAAACCGGCAGAGAGGACTATGGCTACACCTTC
clone_size: NA; d_call: NA; v_call: TRBV11-2; j_call: TRBJ2-6; cdr3_aa: CASTSGFHSSGANVLTF; cdr3_nt: TGTGCCAGCACCTCCGGGTTCCATAGCTCTGGGGCCAACGTCCTGACTTTC
clone_size: few; d_call: TRBD1; v_call: TRBV29-1; j_call: TRBJ1-2; cdr3_aa: CSVEDPWTGLGYGYTF; cdr3_nt: TGCAGCGTTGAAGACCCATGGACAGGGCTTGGATATGGCTACACCTTC
clone_size: few; d_call: NA; v_call: TRBV18; j_call: TRBJ2-2; cdr3_aa: CASSAREAQNTGELFF; cdr3_nt: TGTGCCAGCTCGGCGCGGGAAGCCCAGAACACCGGGGAGCTGTTTTTT
clone_size: NA; d_call: NA; v_call: TRBV15; j_call: TRBJ1-6; cdr3_aa: CATSFRQSNNSPLHF; cdr3_nt: TGTGCCACCAGCTTCCGACAGAGCAATAATTCACCCCTCCACTTT
clone_size: NA; d_call: TRBD1; v_call: TRBV18; j_call: TRBJ2-5; cdr3_aa: CASSPPTGTQETQYF; cdr3_nt: TGTGCCAGCTCACCGCCGACAGGGACCCAAGAGACCCAGTACTTC
clone_size: few; d_call: NA; v_call: TRBV7-9; j_call: TRBJ1-1; cdr3_aa: CASSLEYMNTEAFF; cdr3_nt: TGTGCCAGCAGCTTAGAGTACATGAACACTGAAGCTTTCTTT
clone_size: few; d_call: TRBD2; v_call: TRBV6-1; j_call: TRBJ2-7; cdr3_aa: CASSEATSAGYEQYF; cdr3_nt: TGTGCCAGCAGTGAAGCAACTAGCGCAGGCTACGAGCAGTACTTC
clone_size: few; d_call: TRBD1; v_call: TRBV18; j_call: TRBJ2-1; cdr3_aa: CASSTGTGKNEQFF; cdr3_nt: TGTGCCAGCTCAACCGGGACAGGAAAAAATGAGCAGTTCTTC
clone_size: few; d_call: TRBD2; v_call: TRBV2; j_call: TRBJ2-1; cdr3_aa: CASSALAGGLREQFF; cdr3_nt: TGTGCCAGCAGTGCTCTAGCGGGGGGGCTACGAGAGCAGTTCTTC
clone_size: NA; d_call: NA; v_call: TRBV9; j_call: TRBJ1-1; cdr3_aa: CASSPPGNTEAFF; cdr3_nt: TGTGCCAGCAGCCCCCCCGGGAACACTGAAGCTTTCTTT
clone_size: few; d_call: TRBD1; v_call: TRBV5-6; j_call: TRBJ1-1; cdr3_aa: CASSFGTANTEAFF; cdr3_nt: TGTGCCAGCAGCTTTGGGACAGCAAACACTGAAGCTTTCTTT
clone_size: NA; d_call: NA; v_call: TRBV6-6; j_call: TRBJ1-1; cdr3_aa: CASTSGETEAFF; cdr3_nt: TGTGCCAGCACCTCAGGGGAAACTGAAGCTTTCTTT
clone_size: NA; d_call: TRBD1; v_call: TRBV9; j_call: TRBJ2-4; cdr3_aa: CASSVTGADIQYF; cdr3_nt: TGTGCCAGCAGCGTGACAGGGGCGGACATTCAGTACTTC
clone_size: NA; d_call: TRBD2; v_call: TRBV13; j_call: TRBJ2-2; cdr3_aa: CASSYGGALPGELFF; cdr3_nt: TGTGCCAGCAGCTACGGGGGGGCCCTCCCCGGGGAGCTGTTTTTT
clone_size: few; d_call: NA; v_call: TRBV9; j_call: TRBJ2-3; cdr3_aa: CASSARLADTQYF; cdr3_nt: TGTGCCAGCAGCGCCCGACTAGCAGATACGCAGTATTTT
clone_size: NA; d_call: NA; v_call: TRBV6-6; j_call: TRBJ2-1; cdr3_aa: CASSYSPDNEQFF; cdr3_nt: TGTGCCAGCAGTTACTCGCCGGACAATGAGCAGTTCTTC
clone_size: few; d_call: TRBD2; v_call: TRBV4-1; j_call: TRBJ2-1; cdr3_aa: CASSQERASGPYNEQFF; cdr3_nt: TGCGCCAGCAGCCAAGAGAGGGCTAGCGGCCCCTACAATGAGCAGTTCTTC
clone_size: NA; d_call: NA; v_call: TRBV19; j_call: TRBJ1-1; cdr3_aa: CATKGQLMNTEAFF; cdr3_nt: TGTGCCACAAAGGGGCAGCTCATGAACACTGAAGCTTTCTTT
clone_size: NA; d_call: NA; v_call: TRBV4-2; j_call: TRBJ1-5; cdr3_aa: CASSQENSPYQPQHF; cdr3_nt: TGTGCCAGCAGCCAAGAGAACAGCCCCTATCAGCCCCAGCATTTT
clone_size: few; d_call: NA; v_call: TRBV27; j_call: TRBJ2-7; cdr3_aa: CASRTGTPFAYEQYF; cdr3_nt: TGTGCCAGCCGTACCGGGACTCCTTTTGCCTACGAGCAGTACTTC
clone_size: few; d_call: TRBD2; v_call: TRBV7-2; j_call: TRBJ2-4; cdr3_aa: CASSDRGAGGDIQYF; cdr3_nt: TGTGCCAGCAGCGACCGAGGGGCGGGGGGGGACATTCAGTACTTC
clone_size: few; d_call: TRBD2; v_call: TRBV6-5; j_call: TRBJ2-1; cdr3_aa: CASGSGGLQFF; cdr3_nt: TGTGCCAGCGGTAGCGGGGGGCTCCAGTTCTTC
clone_size: NA; d_call: NA; v_call: TRBV11-1; j_call: TRBJ1-1; cdr3_aa: CASSKQRNTEAFF; cdr3_nt: TGTGCCAGCAGCAAACAAAGGAACACTGAAGCTTTCTTT
clone_size: NA; d_call: TRBD2; v_call: TRBV5-1; j_call: TRBJ2-1; cdr3_aa: CASSSTRPVAGGDNEQFF; cdr3_nt: TGCGCCAGCAGCTCCACCAGGCCGGTAGCGGGGGGTGACAATGAGCAGTTCTTC
clone_size: NA; d_call: NA; v_call: TRBV5-4; j_call: TRBJ2-7; cdr3_aa: CASSSQGSLYEQYF; cdr3_nt: TGTGCCAGCAGTTCGCAGGGTTCTCTCTACGAGCAGTACTTC
clone_size: NA; d_call: NA; v_call: TRBV5-1; j_call: TRBJ1-5; cdr3_aa: CASSSGEGSNQPQHF; cdr3_nt: TGCGCCAGCAGCTCCGGGGAGGGCAGCAATCAGCCCCAGCATTTT
clone_size: NA; d_call: NA; v_call: TRBV13; j_call: TRBJ1-1; cdr3_aa: CASSLAVNTEAFF; cdr3_nt: TGTGCCAGCAGCTTAGCAGTGAACACTGAAGCTTTCTTT
clone_size: few; d_call: NA; v_call: TRBV18; j_call: TRBJ2-7; cdr3_aa: CASSPSLLYEQYF; cdr3_nt: TGTGCCAGCTCACCCTCCTTATTATACGAGCAGTACTTC
clone_size: few; d_call: NA; v_call: TRBV9; j_call: TRBJ1-1; cdr3_aa: CASTATGTTRSEAFF; cdr3_nt: TGTGCCAGCACCGCGACCGGGACAACGAGGTCTGAAGCTTTCTTT
clone_size: NA; d_call: TRBD1; v_call: TRBV15; j_call: TRBJ2-7; cdr3_aa: CATSILQGDHEQYF; cdr3_nt: TGTGCCACCAGCATACTACAGGGGGACCACGAGCAGTACTTC
clone_size: NA; d_call: TRBD1; v_call: TRBV6-6; j_call: TRBJ2-6; cdr3_aa: CASSTGTASGANVLTF; cdr3_nt: TGTGCCAGCAGCACCGGGACAGCCTCTGGGGCCAACGTCCTGACTTTC
clone_size: few; d_call: NA; v_call: TRBV30; j_call: TRBJ1-4; cdr3_aa: CAWNWGQNEKLFF; cdr3_nt: TGTGCCTGGAATTGGGGGCAAAATGAAAAACTGTTTTTT
clone_size: few; d_call: NA; v_call: TRBV5-4; j_call: TRBJ2-3; cdr3_aa: CASSLAPELVDTQYF; cdr3_nt: TGTGCCAGCAGCTTGGCCCCGGAGTTGGTAGATACGCAGTATTTT
clone_size: few; d_call: NA; v_call: TRBV5-1; j_call: TRBJ2-7; cdr3_aa: CASSIGSTGNSYEQYF; cdr3_nt: TGCGCCAGCAGCATAGGTTCAACAGGGAACTCCTACGAGCAGTACTTC
clone_size: NA; d_call: NA; v_call: TRBV25-1; j_call: TRBJ1-2; cdr3_aa: CASSEAAAYGYTF; cdr3_nt: TGTGCCAGCAGTGAAGCGGCAGCCTATGGCTACACCTTC
clone_size: few; d_call: NA; v_call: TRBV28; j_call: TRBJ1-5; cdr3_aa: CASSSPTGEGNQPQHF; cdr3_nt: TGTGCCAGCAGTTCCCCGACGGGGGAAGGCAATCAGCCCCAGCATTTT
clone_size: few; d_call: NA; v_call: TRBV5-6; j_call: TRBJ2-5; cdr3_aa: CASSLRGETQYF; cdr3_nt: TGTGCCAGCAGCTTGAGGGGAGAGACCCAGTACTTC
clone_size: few; d_call: NA; v_call: TRBV28; j_call: TRBJ2-7; cdr3_aa: CASSPRDEQYF; cdr3_nt: TGTGCCAGCAGTCCCCGTGACGAGCAGTACTTC
clone_size: NA; d_call: NA; v_call: TRBV11-2; j_call: TRBJ1-5; cdr3_aa: CASSLGRGQPQHF; cdr3_nt: TGTGCCAGCAGCTTAGGAAGAGGTCAGCCCCAGCATTTT
clone_size: NA; d_call: TRBD2; v_call: TRBV14; j_call: TRBJ2-5; cdr3_aa: CASSRYRDYRQETQYF; cdr3_nt: TGTGCCAGCAGCCGGTATCGGGACTACCGACAAGAGACCCAGTACTTC
clone_size: few; d_call: TRBD2; v_call: TRBV9; j_call: TRBJ2-3; cdr3_aa: CASSVAMTSGGPDTQYF; cdr3_nt: TGTGCCAGCAGCGTAGCTATGACTAGCGGAGGCCCAGATACGCAGTATTTT
clone_size: NA; d_call: TRBD2; v_call: TRBV5-1; j_call: TRBJ2-5; cdr3_aa: CASSLAGSETQYF; cdr3_nt: TGCGCCAGCAGCTTAGCGGGGAGTGAGACCCAGTACTTC
clone_size: NA; d_call: NA; v_call: TRBV28; j_call: TRBJ2-1; cdr3_aa: CASSSRGNEQFF; cdr3_nt: TGTGCCAGCAGTTCGAGAGGCAATGAGCAGTTCTTC
clone_size: few; d_call: NA; v_call: TRBV2; j_call: TRBJ2-7; cdr3_aa: CASSTRLSYEQYF; cdr3_nt: TGTGCCAGCTCCACCAGACTCTCCTACGAGCAGTACTTC
clone_size: NA; d_call: NA; v_call: TRBV11-2; j_call: TRBJ2-1; cdr3_aa: CASSLGSSEQFF; cdr3_nt: TGTGCCAGCAGCTTAGGTAGCAGTGAGCAGTTCTTC
clone_size: NA; d_call: TRBD1; v_call: TRBV5-1; j_call: TRBJ2-2; cdr3_aa: CASSFWDRGANTGELFF; cdr3_nt: TGCGCCAGCAGCTTTTGGGACAGGGGTGCGAACACCGGGGAGCTGTTTTTT
clone_size: few; d_call: NA; v_call: TRBV7-9; j_call: TRBJ1-2; cdr3_aa: CASSSDTNYGYTF; cdr3_nt: TGTGCCAGCAGCTCCGACACCAACTATGGCTACACCTTC
clone_size: few; d_call: NA; v_call: TRBV29-1; j_call: TRBJ1-1; cdr3_aa: CSVGGGGTEAFF; cdr3_nt: TGCAGCGTTGGCGGGGGAGGAACTGAAGCTTTCTTT
clone_size: NA; d_call: NA; v_call: TRBV4-2; j_call: TRBJ2-3; cdr3_aa: CASSRYRGGVDTQYF; cdr3_nt: TGTGCCAGCAGTCGTTACAGGGGAGGAGTAGATACGCAGTATTTT
clone_size: NA; d_call: NA; v_call: TRBV28; j_call: TRBJ1-2; cdr3_aa: CASGQYRGYTF; cdr3_nt: TGTGCCAGCGGTCAGTACCGTGGCTACACCTTC
clone_size: NA; d_call: NA; v_call: TRBV7-6; j_call: TRBJ2-5; cdr3_aa: CASSSGQETQYF; cdr3_nt: TGTGCCAGCAGCTCGGGTCAAGAGACCCAGTACTTC